This T cell receptor beta chain is drawn from a study of graft-versus-host responses after intestinal transplantation (dated by TCRdb to the early 2020s). Study-level background: Multivisceral, liver-intestinal, or isolated intestinal transplants were received by the recipients. Anti-thymocyte globulin induction was given to all recipients, followed by maintenance tacrolimus and steroids for 3 to 4 years. Graft-versus-host and host-versus-graft alloreactive T cell clones were tracked in the graft, circulation and bone marrow after intestinal transplantation using bulk TCR-beta CDR3 sequencing. Alloreactive clones were identified by sequencing pre-transplant mixed lymphocyte reaction products and comparing them with unstimulated pre-transplant donor and recipient T cells. The cohort enrolled 20 to 25 intestinal transplant recipients including one retransplant, and a few patients lacking pretransplant specimens were excluded. A peak of at least 4% donor T cells among recipient peripheral blood mononuclear cells was the definition used for donor T cell macrochimerism. Instead of going to the commercial service, samples from a few later patients were sequenced in-house on an Illumina MiSeq and processed with MiXCR. The investigation overall reported the following: The conclusions were limited by the relatively low number and heterogeneity of the intestinal transplant patients. Early after transplant, peak levels of circulating GvH clones were associated with declines in HvG clones. GvH clones turned up in recipient bone marrow, with some appearing earlier in ileal mucosa or blood, a pattern consistent with an intestinal mucosal origin. In patients with donor T cell macrochimerism, the allografts had high GvH to HvG T cell clonal ratios.

On this clone itself: The clone's antigen remains unknown. No base-level quality is on record; no much larger clone is a single base apart.

Libraries were constructed by the immunoSEQ multiplex PCR assay. In most patients, genomic DNA was isolated using the Qiagen DNeasy Blood and Tissue Kit and sent frozen to Adaptive Biotechnologies for TCR sequencing. For most patients, genomic DNA was subjected to high-throughput TCR-beta CDR3 sequencing by Adaptive Biotechnologies. The authors' pipeline ran thus. Adaptive's ImmunoSEQ software supplied the TCR sequencing data for 18 patients, while MiXCR and VDJtools were used to process a few other patients. To correct CD4 versus CD8 sorting errors, any sequence found in both subsets at a frequency ratio below 5:1 was removed. CDR3 nucleotide sequences shared between donor and recipient were removed because their origin could not be assigned. To be classed as alloreactive, a clone needed at least 2-fold expansion over unstimulated cells and a minimum CFSE-low frequency of 0.002% (template counts) or 0.001% (read counts). Mappable clones were those detected in sequenced pre-transplant spleen, lymph node, or MLR CFSE-low populations of the donor or recipient. Cumulative frequency of alloreactive clones was calculated as a percentage of all sequences weighted by copy number. Imported from immuneACCESS, the table was reduced by TCRdb to in-frame sequences with V and J called. These copies leave out some clones; in studies compared against another copy, an unresolved V gene accounts for under half, and the cause of the remainder is not known. That table supplies the V and J calls and clone size; D and trimming were determined from the DNA. The sample yields approximately 89,000 clones; about 94% were counted once. Around 0.17% of the sample is in the top ten clones.

The cysteine opens and the phenylalanine closes a CDR3 of 17 amino acids. Of all the DNA, just the CDR3 is kept, 51 bases in frame from base 1. Trimming leaves V shorter by 0 bases and J shorter by 7 bases, with the junction holding 9 bases beyond the gene matches. The germline V gene yields SGHRS for CDR1 and YFSETQ for CDR2. The intended sense of this specimen's time point label: cells obtained before transplantation from donor or recipient. CD3+CD4+ and CD3+CD8+ populations were FACS-sorted from unstimulated pre-transplant donor and recipient cells taken from spleen or lymph nodes. The sequences come from unstimulated CD4+ T cells sorted from spleen or lymph node cells, collected before intestinal transplant. This TCR was sampled from a human donor who received an intestinal transplant. The chain is encoded by TRBV5-1 joined to TRBJ2-1; the junction holds 11 bases that match TRBD2. In nucleotide form, the sequence is TGCGCCAGCAGCTTGGGGGCCAGGACTAGCGGGCAGAATGAGCAGTTCTTC. It encodes CASSLGARTSGQNEQFF.